This T cell receptor beta chain was obtained from a study of blood T cell repertoires in COVID-19. Germline V gene lookup returns CDR1 MNHNY and CDR2 SVGAGI (reference sequence). The CDR3 loop spans 15 amino acids. Trimming shortened V by 8 bases and J by 7 bases, and 21 bases separated the two germline ends. Sequenced by immunoSEQ multiplex PCR; TCRdb stores in-frame clones only, minus some. The sample includes some 330,000 clones, just under 90% seen only once; the top ten take 1.5% to 2%. The receptor was derived from a woman under 40 with COVID-19, enrolled during active disease. Material for sequencing was peripheral blood. V gene TRBV6-6 combines with J gene TRBJ2-1; perhaps TRBD2 as D (6 bases). The CDR3 loop is CASFSGTRLGNEQFF. The CDR3 bases are TGTGCCAGCTTCTCCGGGACTCGCTTAGGGAATGAGCAGTTCTTC.